The next 28 T cell receptor beta chains were all read from a single sample in a study of PD-1 blockade in mismatch repair-deficient tumors. TCRdb keeps only in-frame clones here, not all; method: immunoSEQ multiplex PCR. The sample contains tens of thousands of clones, approximately 80% of which appear only once. The sequenced sample was PBMCs, obtained about 40 weeks after starting pembrolizumab. The receptors derive from an adult with mismatch repair-deficient cancer.

The chain links TRBV27 to TRBJ2-1; D is unresolved. Germline CDR1 reads MNHEY; CDR2 reads SMNVEV (reference sequence). V lost 8 bases and J lost 9, with 14 bases in between. The CDR3 is made up of 12 amino acids. The CDR3 DNA sequence: TGTGCCAGCTCTTGGTCGGGTGGTGAGCAGTTCTTC. Translated: CASSWSGGEQFF.

The chain has TRBV4-2 and TRBJ2-2; D perhaps matches TRBD2 (5 bases). The ends were cut back, 2 bases at V and 5 bases at J, with 15 bases in the middle. CDR1 is LGHNA and CDR2 is YNFKEQ in the germline V gene. The length of the CDR3 is 16 residues. CDR3: CASSQSARPGTGELFF. The DNA for the CDR3 is TGTGCCAGCAGCCAATCGGCCAGACCGGGGACCGGGGAGCTGTTTTTT.

The chain links TRBV11-3 to TRBJ2-6; D is ambiguous. This CDR3 has 15 residues. V was clipped by 0 bases and J by 0 bases, with 3 bases between them. Germline CDR1 and CDR2: SGHNT and YENEEA. CDR3 sequence (DNA): TGTGCCAGCAGCTTAGACAGCTCTGGGGCCAACGTCCTGACTTTC. As protein: CASSLDSSGANVLTF.

This clone appeared a few times. The CDR3 DNA follows: TGCGCCAGCAGCCTTCGAGGGCTAGCTAACACCGGGGAGCTGTTTTTT. Translated, it gives CASSLRGLANTGELFF. The V gene is TRBV4-1, the J gene TRBJ2-2, with D possibly matching TRBD2 (5 bases). The V gene lost 4 bases and the J gene lost 2 bases, with 14 bases spanning the gap. This CDR3 is 16 amino acids long. Germline CDR1 MGHRA, CDR2 YSYEKL.

The chain is built from TRBV30 and TRBJ2-1; 7 bases are shared with TRBD2. This CDR3 region has 13 residues. Germline V lookup: CDR1 GTSNPN, CDR2 SVGIG (reference sequence). With 2 bases clipped from V and 12 bases from J, the junction kept 10 bases outside the gene matches. CDR3 bases: TGTGCCTGGAGTTCCTCCTCTAGCGGACGGCAGTTCTTC. Protein product: CAWSSSSSGRQFF.

The chain carries TRBV5-1 and TRBJ1-3; 8 bases agree with TRBD1. CDR3 size: 16 residues. Looked up from germline, CDR1 is SGHRS and CDR2 is YFSETQ. With 9 bases clipped from V and 0 bases from J, the junction kept 11 bases outside the gene matches. The CDR3 nucleotides read TGCGCCATGATGAAGGCAGGGGGCTTCTCTGGAAACACCATATATTTT. This gives the protein CAMMKAGGFSGNTIYF. Using reference TRBV5-1 and TRBJ1-3 for the parts outside the CDR3, the full variable domain is KAGVTQTPRYLIKTRGQQVTLSCSPISGHRSVSWYQQTPGQGLQFLFEYFSETQRNKGNFPGRFSGRQFSNSRSEMNVSTLELGDSALYLCAMMKAGGFSGNTIYFGEGSWLTVV.

The chain has TRBV4-1 and TRBJ1-1, with a possible D match to TRBD1 (5 bases). This CDR3 contains 15 residues. Germline CDR1 and CDR2: MGHRA and YSYEKL. Deletions cut 1 base from V and 4 bases from J, with 13 bases between. CDR3 bases: TGCGCCAGCAGCCAAGGGGGCACAGTAGCCACTGAAGCTTTCTTT. Protein sequence: CASSQGGTVATEAFF.

The gene calls are TRBV5-1 and TRBJ2-7; TRBD1 matches at 7 bases. CDR1 is SGHRS and CDR2 is YFSETQ in the germline V gene. Trimming took 4 bases from V and 1 from J; bases not matched to a gene: 5. The CDR3 contains 14 residues. The CDR3 bases are TGCGCCAGCAGCCTTGACAGGGTATCCTACGAGCAGTACTTC. Translated: CASSLDRVSYEQYF.

Only a few counts were recorded for this clone. The V gene is TRBV4-2, the J gene TRBJ1-1; D might be TRBD1 (5 bases). Trimming left V 7 bases short and J 5 bases short, with 14 bases between. Germline V gene lookup returns CDR1 LGHNA and CDR2 YNFKEQ. This CDR3 comprises 13 residues. In DNA, the CDR3 is TGTGCCAGCAAAGGTCAGGGTCGGACTGAAGCTTTCTTT. It translates to CASKGQGRTEAFF.

The chain couples TRBV27 to TRBJ2-4; TRBD1 matches at 10 bases. The germline V gene encodes CDR1 MNHEY and CDR2 SMNVEV (reference sequence). This CDR3 region has 16 residues. The junction had 11 bases not matched to a gene; V was cut back by 6 bases and J by 6 bases. DNA for the CDR3: TGTGCCAGCAGCCCCTCCGGGACAGGGGCACGAAACATTCAGTACTTC. Translated, it gives CASSPSGTGARNIQYF.

CDR3 DNA: TGTGCCAGCAGTGTCGGTACAGGGGCTTTCTATGGCTACACCTTC. Translation gives CASSVGTGAFYGYTF. V usage is TRBV2 and J usage is TRBJ1-2; 7 positions match TRBD1. CDR3 length: 15 amino acids. Trimming removed 4 bases from V and 4 bases from J; junction bases left unmatched: 9. CDR1 is SNHLY and CDR2 is FYNNEI in the germline V gene.

This clone was seen a single time. The rearrangement links TRBV7-8 to TRBJ2-1, with TRBD1 matching over 10 bases. Germline V CDR1 and CDR2: SGHVS, FQNEAQ. The CDR3 sequence is 17 residues long. With 5 bases clipped from V and 7 bases from J, the junction kept 14 bases outside the gene matches. DNA of the CDR3: TGTGCCAGCAGCAAGCAGCTCTGGACAGGGGGAGGGAATGAGCAGTTCTTC. Translated, it gives CASSKQLWTGGGNEQFF.

The chain couples TRBV4-1 to TRBJ1-3, with D uncertain. The germline V gene has CDR1 MGHRA and CDR2 YSYEKL. The CDR3 spans 21 residues. V lost 2 bases and J lost 0, with 26 bases in between. The CDR3 here is CASSQRSSPVQALTSGNTIYF. Here the CDR3 DNA reads TGCGCCAGCAGCCAAAGGTCTTCCCCAGTGCAGGCGTTAACCTCTGGAAACACCATATATTTT.

The rearrangement joins TRBV28 to TRBJ2-7; D unclear. Germline assignment: CDR1 MDHEN and CDR2 SYDVKM. Trimming pared 7 bases from V and 2 bases from J, leaving 18 bases between. The CDR3 runs 15 residues. The CDR3 region is CASTLNHSPTYEQYF. The CDR3 nucleotides read TGTGCCAGCACTCTAAATCACAGCCCCACCTACGAGCAGTACTTC.

This clone was seen only once. The chain uses TRBV11-3 and TRBJ2-5, with D maybe TRBD2 (6 bases). The CDR3 extends over 15 amino acids. The V gene's germline CDR1 is SGHNT and CDR2 YENEEA. The ends were cut back, 4 bases at V and 5 bases at J, with 17 bases in the middle. This CDR3 reads CASSSGLEQLETQYF. Here the CDR3 DNA reads TGTGCCAGCAGCTCGGGACTTGAGCAACTGGAGACCCAGTACTTC.

The rearrangement uses TRBV7-2 and TRBJ1-1; unclear D gene. The V end was cut by 1 base, the J end by 0 bases, with 9 bases between. CDR1 and CDR2 (germline): SGHTA, FQGNSA. The CDR3 is made up of 15 amino acids. The CDR3 reads CASSLEYRLNTEAFF. As DNA, the CDR3 is TGTGCCAGCAGCTTAGAGTACAGACTGAACACTGAAGCTTTCTTT.

This chain connects TRBV30 to TRBJ2-7, with D possibly TRBD2 on 6 matching bases. Germline CDR1 and CDR2: GTSNPN and SVGIG (reference sequence). Trimming cost V 4 bases and J 7 bases, with 11 bases left between them. The CDR3 has 11 amino acids. CDR3 protein: CAWMVGGEQYF. The CDR3 DNA follows: TGTGCCTGGATGGTCGGAGGGGAGCAGTACTTC.

The sample holds a few counts of this clone. The chain combines TRBV11-2 with TRBJ2-7; 7 nucleotides match TRBD1. Germline V gene sequence: CDR1 SGHAT, CDR2 FQNNGV. The CDR3 is 14 amino acids. Unmatched junction bases numbered 3, after V lost 1 base and J lost 3 bases. CDR3 sequence: CASSLVGGGYEQYF. CDR3 in DNA: TGTGCCAGCAGCTTAGTAGGGGGCGGCTACGAGCAGTACTTC. The full variable domain, in which reference TRBV11-2 and TRBJ2-7 provide the parts outside the CDR3, is EAGVAQSPRYKIIEKRQSVAFWCNPISGHATLYWYQQILGQGPKLLIQFQNNGVVDDSQLPKDRFSAERLKGVDSTLKIQPAKLEDSAVYLCASSLVGGGYEQYFGPGTRLTVT.

This chain connects TRBV7-8 to TRBJ2-5; the match to TRBD2 covers 7 bases. The junction had 10 bases not matched to a gene; V was cut back by 6 bases and J by 0 bases. The CDR3 is made up of 16 amino acids. Per the germline V gene, CDR1 is SGHVS and CDR2 is FQNEAQ. CDR3 in DNA: TGTGCCAGCAGGCCGGGGGGAGAGGGGAACCAAGAGACCCAGTACTTC. It encodes CASRPGGEGNQETQYF. Full variable domain (remainder filled in from reference TRBV7-8 and TRBJ2-5): GAGVSQSPRYKVAKRGQDVALRCDPISGHVSLFWYQQALGQGPEFLTYFQNEAQLDKSGLPSDRFFAERPEGSVSTLKIQRTQQEDSAVYLCASRPGGEGNQETQYFGPGTRLLVL.

The chain carries TRBV5-5 and TRBJ2-7; 9 bases line up with TRBD2. CDR1 SGHKS and CDR2 YYEKEE come from the germline V gene (reference sequence). V gave up 3 bases and J gave up 5 bases; unmatched junction bases: 9. The CDR3 loop spans 15 amino acids. Here the CDR3 reads CASSSRGGQGHEQYF. In DNA form, the CDR3 reads TGTGCCAGCAGCTCGCGGGGGGGGCAGGGGCACGAGCAGTACTTC.

V and J are TRBV5-6 and TRBJ2-5; TRBD1 agrees at 10 bases. This CDR3 comprises 16 residues. The germline V gene encodes CDR1 SGHDT and CDR2 YYEEEE. V lost 3 bases to trimming and J lost 4 bases; unmatched junction nucleotides: 9. The chain's CDR3 is CASSSGPGTGVETQYF. The CDR3 region has the DNA TGTGCCAGCAGCTCGGGCCCCGGGACAGGGGTAGAGACCCAGTACTTC.

The rearrangement joins TRBV2 to TRBJ2-1, with 9 bases lining up with TRBD2. The V gene end was trimmed by 5 bases and the J gene end by 7 bases; junction bases not matched to a gene: 9. Germline CDR1 and CDR2: SNHLY and FYNNEI. The CDR3 sequence is 15 residues long. CDR3 sequence reads: CASSSVSGSLNEQFF. In DNA form, the CDR3 reads TGTGCCAGCAGTTCTGTTAGCGGGAGCTTGAATGAGCAGTTCTTC.

This chain uses TRBV19 with TRBJ2-2, with D possibly TRBD2 on 6 matching bases. Between the trimmed V and J ends, which lost 4 bases and 0 bases, there was a span of 12 bases. The germline CDR1 and CDR2 sequences are LNHDA and SQIVND (reference sequence). This CDR3 has 16 amino acids. The CDR3 coding sequence is TGTGCCAGTAGTACGGGGACTGACGCGAACACCGGGGAGCTGTTTTTT. Its protein is CASSTGTDANTGELFF. Filled out from reference TRBV19 and TRBJ2-2, the complete variable domain reads DGGITQSPKYLFRKEGQNVTLSCEQNLNHDAMYWYRQDPGQGLRLIYYSQIVNDFQKGDIAEGYSVSREKKESFPLTVTSAQKNPTAFYLCASSTGTDANTGELFFGEGSRLTVL.

The chain combines TRBV6-5 with TRBJ1-5; D is unclear. Germline V gene sequence: CDR1 MNHEY, CDR2 SVGAGI. This CDR3 is built from 11 residues. V dropped 5 bases and J dropped 4 bases, with 3 bases sitting between them. CDR3 bases: TGTGCCAGCAGTCGGAATCAGCCCCAGCATTTT. It is translated as CASSRNQPQHF.

This clone was picked up one time. The rearrangement links TRBV5-1 to TRBJ2-5; weak D call: TRBD2 (6 bases). Trimming stripped 2 bases from V and 5 bases from J, with 16 bases between. In germline, CDR1 is SGHRS, CDR2 YFSETQ. The CDR3 runs 15 residues. The CDR3 sequence is CASSLAGTRRETQYF. The CDR3 DNA sequence: TGCGCCAGCAGCTTAGCGGGTACCCGAAGGGAGACCCAGTACTTC.

CDR3 in amino acids: CASSWSGTGGEPLHF. In DNA, the CDR3 is TGTGCCAGCAGCTGGTCCGGGACAGGGGGTGAACCCCTCCACTTT. The chain employs TRBV7-3 and TRBJ1-6, with 11 positions matching TRBD1. J gave up 12 bases and V 4 bases, and 8 bases lay outside the gene matches. Germline CDR1 is SGHTA and CDR2 is FQGTGA. This CDR3 comprises 15 residues. The entire variable domain, with the rest obtained from reference TRBV7-3 and TRBJ1-6, is as follows: GAGVSQTPSNKVTEKGKYVELRCDPISGHTALYWYRQSLGQGPEFLIYFQGTGAADDSGLPNDRFFAVRPEGSVSTLKIQRTERGDSAVYLCASSWSGTGGEPLHFGNGTRLTVT.

The CDR3 DNA follows: TGTGCCAGCAGCGGGGACAGGGAGGGAGTTGCTGAAGCTTTCTTT. Encoded protein: CASSGDREGVAEAFF. V and J are TRBV5-6 and TRBJ1-1; 9 nucleotides agree with TRBD1. J gave up 6 bases and V 4 bases, and 10 bases lay outside the gene matches. The CDR3 consists of 15 residues. The germline gives CDR1 SGHDT, CDR2 YYEEEE.

This clone was counted a single time. The V call is TRBV14, the J call TRBJ1-2, with unresolved D. The CDR3 runs to 18 residues. V lost 4 bases and J lost 0, with 21 bases in between. CDR1 and CDR2 from the germline V gene are SGHDN and FVKESK. As DNA, the CDR3 is TGTGCCAGCAGCCGTGCGGGAAAATATCACCCTCCTAACTATGGCTACACCTTC. Residues: CASSRAGKYHPPNYGYTF.